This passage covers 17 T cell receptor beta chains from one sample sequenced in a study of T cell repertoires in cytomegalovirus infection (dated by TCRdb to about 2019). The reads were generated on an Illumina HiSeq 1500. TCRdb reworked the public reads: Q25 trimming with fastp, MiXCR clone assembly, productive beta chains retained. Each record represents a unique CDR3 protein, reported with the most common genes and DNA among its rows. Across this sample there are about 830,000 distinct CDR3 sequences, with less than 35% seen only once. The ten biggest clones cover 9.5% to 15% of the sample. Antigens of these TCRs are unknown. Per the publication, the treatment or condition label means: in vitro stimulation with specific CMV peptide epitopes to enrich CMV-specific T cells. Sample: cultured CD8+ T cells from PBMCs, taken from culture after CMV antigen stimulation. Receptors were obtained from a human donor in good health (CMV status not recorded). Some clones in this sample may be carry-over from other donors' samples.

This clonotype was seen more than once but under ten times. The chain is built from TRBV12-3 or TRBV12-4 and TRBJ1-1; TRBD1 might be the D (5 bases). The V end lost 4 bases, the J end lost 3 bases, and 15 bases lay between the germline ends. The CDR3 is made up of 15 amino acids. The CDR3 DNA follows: TGTGCCAGCAGTTCCCCCGGGGGGGGGGACACTGAAGCTTTCTTT. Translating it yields CASSSPGGGDTEAFF.

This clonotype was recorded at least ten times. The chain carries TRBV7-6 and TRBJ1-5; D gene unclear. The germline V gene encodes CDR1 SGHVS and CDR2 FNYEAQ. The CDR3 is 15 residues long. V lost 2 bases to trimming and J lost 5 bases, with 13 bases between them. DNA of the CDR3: TGTGCCAGCAGCTTAAGGACCGGGCGAGATCAGCCCCAGCATTTT. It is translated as CASSLRTGRDQPQHF.

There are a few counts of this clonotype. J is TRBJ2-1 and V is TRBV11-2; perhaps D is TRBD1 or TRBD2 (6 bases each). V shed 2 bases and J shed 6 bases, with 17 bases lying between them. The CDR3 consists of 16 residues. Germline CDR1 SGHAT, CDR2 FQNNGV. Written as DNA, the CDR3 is TGTGCCAGCAGCTTATGGCTCCAAGGGGGGTTCAATGAGCAGTTCTTC. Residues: CASSLWLQGGFNEQFF.

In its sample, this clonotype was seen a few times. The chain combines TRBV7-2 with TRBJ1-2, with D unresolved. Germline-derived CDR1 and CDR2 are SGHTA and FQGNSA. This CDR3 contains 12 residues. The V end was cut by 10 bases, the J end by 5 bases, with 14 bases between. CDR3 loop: CATWRTAYGYTF. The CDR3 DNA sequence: TGTGCCACCTGGCGTACGGCGTATGGCTACACCTTC.

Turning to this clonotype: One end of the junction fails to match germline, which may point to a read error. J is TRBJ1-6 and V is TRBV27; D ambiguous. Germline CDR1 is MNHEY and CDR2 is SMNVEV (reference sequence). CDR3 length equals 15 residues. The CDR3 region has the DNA TGTGCCAGCAGTTTATTAGGACGGCCTAATTCACCCTTCCACTTT. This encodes CASSLLGRPNSPFHF.

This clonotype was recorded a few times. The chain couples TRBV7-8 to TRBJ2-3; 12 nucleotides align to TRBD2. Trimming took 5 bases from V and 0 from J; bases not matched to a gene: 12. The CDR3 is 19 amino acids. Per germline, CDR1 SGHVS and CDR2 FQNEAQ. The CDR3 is CASSVPSGGAIRSTDTQYF. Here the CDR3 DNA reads TGTGCCAGCAGCGTGCCTAGCGGGGGGGCCATCCGAAGCACAGATACGCAGTATTTT.

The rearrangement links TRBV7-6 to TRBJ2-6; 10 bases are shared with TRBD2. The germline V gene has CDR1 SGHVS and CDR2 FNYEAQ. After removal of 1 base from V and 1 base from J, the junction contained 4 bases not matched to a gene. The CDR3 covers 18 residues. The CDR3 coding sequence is TGTGCCAGCAGCTTAGAACTAGCGGGGATTTCTGGGGCCAACGTCCTGACTTTC. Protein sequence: CASSLELAGISGANVLTF. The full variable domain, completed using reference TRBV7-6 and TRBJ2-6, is GAGVSQSPRYKVTKRGQDVALRCDPISGHVSLYWYRQALGQGPEFLTYFNYEAQQDKSGLPNDRFSAERPEGSISTLTIQRTEQRDSAMYRCASSLELAGISGANVLTFGAGSRLTVL.

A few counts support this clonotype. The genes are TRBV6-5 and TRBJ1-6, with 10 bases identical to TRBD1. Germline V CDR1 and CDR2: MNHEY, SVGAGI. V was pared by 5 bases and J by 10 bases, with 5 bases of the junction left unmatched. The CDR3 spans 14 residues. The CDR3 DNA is TGTGCCAGCAGTGCGGGACAGGGGTGGTCACCCCTCCACTTT. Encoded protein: CASSAGQGWSPLHF.

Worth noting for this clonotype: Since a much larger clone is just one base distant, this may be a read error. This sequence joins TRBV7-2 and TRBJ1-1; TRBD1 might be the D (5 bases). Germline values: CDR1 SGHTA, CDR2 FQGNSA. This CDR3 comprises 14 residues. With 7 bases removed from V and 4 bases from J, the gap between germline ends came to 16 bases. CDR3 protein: CASNSRDFFTEAFF. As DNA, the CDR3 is TGTGCCAGCAACTCACGGGACTTCTTCACTGAAGCTTTCTTT.

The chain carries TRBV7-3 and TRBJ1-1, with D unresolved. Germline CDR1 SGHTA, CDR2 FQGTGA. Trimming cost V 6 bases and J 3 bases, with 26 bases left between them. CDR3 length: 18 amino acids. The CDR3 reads CASRRYGVPSSSDTEAFF. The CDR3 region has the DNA TGTGCCAGCAGGCGATACGGAGTCCCGTCGTCGTCGGACACTGAAGCTTTCTTT.

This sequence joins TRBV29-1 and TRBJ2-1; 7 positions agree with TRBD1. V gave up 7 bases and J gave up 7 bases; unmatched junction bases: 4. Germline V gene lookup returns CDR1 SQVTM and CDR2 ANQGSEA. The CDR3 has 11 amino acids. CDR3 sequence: CSADRRNEQFF. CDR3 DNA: TGCAGCGCGGACAGGAGGAATGAGCAGTTCTTC.

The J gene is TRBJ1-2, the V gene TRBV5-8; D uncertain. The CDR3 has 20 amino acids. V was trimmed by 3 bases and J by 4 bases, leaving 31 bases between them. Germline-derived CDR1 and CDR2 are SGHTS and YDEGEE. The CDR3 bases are TGTGCCAGCAGCTCCTATGCTTCTAAGGGTGAAACGGTACAGATCTATGGCTACACCTTC. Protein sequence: CASSSYASKGETVQIYGYTF.

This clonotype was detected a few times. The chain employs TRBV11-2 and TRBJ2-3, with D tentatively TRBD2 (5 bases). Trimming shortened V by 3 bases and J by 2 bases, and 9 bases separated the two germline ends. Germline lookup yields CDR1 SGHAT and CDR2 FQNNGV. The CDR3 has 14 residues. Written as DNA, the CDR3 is TGTGCCAGCAGCTTTAGCGCTTACACAGATACGCAGTATTTT. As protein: CASSFSAYTDTQYF.

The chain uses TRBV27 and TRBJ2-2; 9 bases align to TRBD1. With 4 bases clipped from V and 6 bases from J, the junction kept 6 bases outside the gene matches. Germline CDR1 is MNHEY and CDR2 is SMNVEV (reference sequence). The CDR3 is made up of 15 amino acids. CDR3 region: CASSWGQGRAGELFF. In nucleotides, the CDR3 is TGTGCCAGCAGTTGGGGACAGGGTAGAGCCGGGGAGCTGTTTTTT.

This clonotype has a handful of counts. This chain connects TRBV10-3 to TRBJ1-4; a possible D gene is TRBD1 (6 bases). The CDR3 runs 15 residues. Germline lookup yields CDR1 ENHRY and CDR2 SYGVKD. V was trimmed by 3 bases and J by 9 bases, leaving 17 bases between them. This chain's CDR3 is CAISESGTLGKKLFF. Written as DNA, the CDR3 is TGTGCCATCAGTGAATCCGGGACACTTGGTAAAAAACTGTTTTTT.

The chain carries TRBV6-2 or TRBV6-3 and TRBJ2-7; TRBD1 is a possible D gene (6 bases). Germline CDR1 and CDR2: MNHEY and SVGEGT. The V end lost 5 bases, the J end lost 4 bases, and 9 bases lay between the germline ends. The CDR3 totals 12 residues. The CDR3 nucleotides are TGTGCCAGCAGTCGAACAGGGTACGAGCAGTACGTC. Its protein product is CASSRTGYEQYV.

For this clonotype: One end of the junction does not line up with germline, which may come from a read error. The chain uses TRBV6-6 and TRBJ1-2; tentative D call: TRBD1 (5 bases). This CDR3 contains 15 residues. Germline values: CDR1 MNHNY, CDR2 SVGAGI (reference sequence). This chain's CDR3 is CVSSYSSPGGPGYTF. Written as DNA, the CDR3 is TGTGTCAGCAGTTACTCTTCTCCGGGGGGTCCTGGCTACACCTTC.